This T cell receptor (beta chain) emerged from a study of control samples from healthy donors and cancer patients. The assay was immunoSEQ multiplex PCR, and TCRdb's table has in-frame clones only and misses some. Among 150,000 to 200,000 clones listed, roughly 91% were seen once. The CDR3 is 14 amino acids. From germline, CDR1 is SEHNR and CDR2 FQNEAQ (reference sequence). The TCR comes from a woman aged 30 to 39 in good health. V is TRBV7-9 and J is TRBJ2-3, with TRBD2 identical over 10 bases. The source material was blood. This chain's CDR3 is CATTSGITTDTQYF. The CDR3 DNA is TGTGCTACTACTAGCGGGATTACCACAGATACGCAGTATTTT.